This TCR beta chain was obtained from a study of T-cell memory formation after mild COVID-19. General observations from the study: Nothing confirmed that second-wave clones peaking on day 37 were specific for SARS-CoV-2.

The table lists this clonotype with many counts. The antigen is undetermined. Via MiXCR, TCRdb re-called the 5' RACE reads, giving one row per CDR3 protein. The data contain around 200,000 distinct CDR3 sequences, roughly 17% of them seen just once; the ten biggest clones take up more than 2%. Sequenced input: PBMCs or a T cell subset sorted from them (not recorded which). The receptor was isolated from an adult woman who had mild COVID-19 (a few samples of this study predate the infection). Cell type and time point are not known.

The CDR3 loop is CASSLGGDSYEQYF. DNA of the CDR3: TGTGCCAGCAGCTTAGGTGGGGATTCCTACGAGCAGTACTTC. This chain joins TRBV11-3 and TRBJ2-7, with no clear D. Germline lookup yields CDR1 SGHNT and CDR2 YENEEA. Trimming removed 1 base from V and 1 base from J, with 8 bases in between. This CDR3 is 14 amino acids long.